A selection of T cell receptor beta chains follows, all from one sample in a study of OX40 agonist ivuxolimab in advanced cancers. Measured with immunoSEQ multiplex PCR; TCRdb has only the in-frame clones, and not every one. The sample carries nearly 60,000 clones, over 70% recorded once. The material was CD4+ or CD8+ T cells sorted from blood, obtained in a trial of the OX40 agonist ivuxolimab. These receptors were obtained from an adult with an advanced solid tumor such as melanoma, head and neck, liver or kidney cancer. Each CDR3 is given with its conserved first and last residue. Fields, in order: clone size, V gene, D gene, J gene, CDR3 protein, CDR3 DNA. A D gene is named only where the DNA matches it firmly. Clone size is given for some rows only: seen once, a few or many times, or a class if the clone is expanded.

>NA|TRBV5-8|NA|TRBJ1-3
CASSLVGAASGNTIYF
TGTGCCAGCAGCTTGGTAGGGGCAGCCTCTGGAAACACCATATATTTT
>once|TRBV6-4|NA|TRBJ2-3
CASSVASSKGDTQYF
TGTGCCAGCAGTGTCGCTAGCTCAAAGGGAGATACGCAGTATTTT
>NA|TRBV18|NA|TRBJ2-7
CASSPPYKSYEQYF
TGTGCCAGCTCACCACCGTATAAGTCCTACGAGCAGTACTTC
>NA|TRBV7-2|NA|TRBJ2-5
CASSLSFVQETQYF
TGTGCCAGCAGCTTATCATTTGTCCAAGAGACCCAGTACTTC
>NA|TRBV28|NA|TRBJ2-7
CASSTTGLSEQYF
TGTGCCAGCAGCACCACAGGGCTGAGCGAGCAGTACTTC
>NA|TRBV5-6|TRBD2|TRBJ2-2
CASSFFWTSGNTGELFF
TGTGCCAGCAGCTTTTTTTGGACTAGCGGGAACACCGGGGAGCTGTTTTTT
>once|TRBV19|NA|TRBJ2-5
CASSRRSGTQQETQYF
TGTGCCAGTAGTAGGCGCTCCGGGACACAGCAAGAGACCCAGTACTTC
>NA|TRBV7-3|NA|TRBJ2-1
CASSLNDEQFF
TGTGCCAGCAGCTTAAATGATGAGCAGTTCTTC
>NA|TRBV5-1|TRBD1|TRBJ2-3
CASSPDRGRTDTQYF
TGCGCCAGCAGCCCGGACAGGGGGCGGACAGATACGCAGTATTTT
>NA|TRBV6-6|NA|TRBJ2-3
CASSRGPSTDTQYF
TGTGCCAGCAGTCGGGGGCCCAGCACAGATACGCAGTATTTT
>NA|TRBV11-3|TRBD2|TRBJ2-1
CASKGRGSGNEQFF
TGTGCCAGCAAGGGGAGGGGCAGCGGCAATGAGCAGTTCTTC
>NA|TRBV7-6|NA|TRBJ1-3
CASSLTSGTGNTIYF
TGTGCCAGCAGCTTGACCTCAGGGACTGGAAACACCATATATTTT
>NA|TRBV7-3|NA|TRBJ2-1
CASSPPGVDEQFF
TGTGCCAGCAGTCCACCAGGGGTTGATGAGCAGTTCTTC
>NA|TRBV28|TRBD1|TRBJ2-7
CASSPGQALLGYF
TGTGCCAGCAGCCCAGGACAGGCTCTGTTGGGGTACTTC
>once|TRBV28|NA|TRBJ2-7
CASISGAETYEQYF
TGTGCCAGCATTTCCGGGGCAGAGACCTACGAGCAGTACTTC
>NA|TRBV5-6|TRBD1|TRBJ2-2
CASSLETGAANTGELFF
TGTGCCAGCAGCTTGGAAACAGGGGCGGCGAACACCGGGGAGCTGTTTTTT
>once|TRBV29-1|NA|TRBJ2-1
CSVGRGQPPDEQFF
TGCAGCGTTGGTCGGGGGCAGCCACCCGATGAGCAGTTCTTC
>NA|TRBV5-4|TRBD1|TRBJ1-2
CASSKRDSYGYTF
TGTGCCAGCAGTAAAAGGGACAGCTATGGCTACACCTTC
>NA|TRBV29-1|NA|TRBJ1-1
CSVGGAFF
TGCAGCGTTGGGGGAGCTTTCTTT
>NA|TRBV29-1|NA|TRBJ1-2
CSVVQGSYGYTF
TGCAGCGTTGTGCAGGGATCGTATGGCTACACCTTC
>NA|TRBV28|NA|TRBJ2-6
CATGRWSPSSGANVLTF
TGTGCCACAGGCCGGTGGTCGCCGAGCTCTGGGGCCAACGTCCTGACTTTC
>NA|TRBV5-1|NA|TRBJ1-2
CASSAQTGNPLGYTF
TGCGCCAGCAGCGCCCAAACGGGCAACCCACTCGGCTACACCTTC
>NA|TRBV6-6|NA|TRBJ1-3
CASRKDDDNTIYF
TGTGCCAGCAGGAAAGATGATGACAACACCATATATTTT
>NA|TRBV19|NA|TRBJ2-7
CASSIGGGYEQYF
TGTGCCAGTAGTATAGGGGGTGGCTACGAGCAGTACTTC
>NA|TRBV16|NA|TRBJ1-5
CASSPGDSNQPQHF
TGTGCCAGCAGTCCGGGCGATAGCAATCAGCCCCAGCATTTT
>once|TRBV4-3|NA|TRBJ1-3
CASSQDSGFGNTIYF
TGCGCCAGCAGCCAAGACTCAGGGTTTGGAAACACCATATATTTT
>NA|TRBV6-4|TRBD1|TRBJ1-2
CASSSTGDYGYTF
TGTGCCAGCAGCTCAACAGGGGACTATGGCTACACCTTC
>once|TRBV27|NA|TRBJ1-3
CATKRAGDWGNTIYF
TGTGCCACCAAGAGGGCTGGGGACTGGGGAAACACCATATATTTT
>once|TRBV6-1|NA|TRBJ1-1
CASSSPGNTEAFF
TGTGCCAGCAGTTCCCCGGGGAACACTGAAGCTTTCTTT
>NA|TRBV11-2|NA|TRBJ1-2
CASSLDRNYGYTF
TGTGCCAGCAGCTTAGACAGGAACTATGGCTACACCTTC
>NA|TRBV7-2|NA|TRBJ2-3
CASSPITDTQYF
TGTGCCAGCAGCCCCATAACAGATACGCAGTATTTT
>NA|TRBV2|NA|TRBJ1-2
CASITGSANYGYTF
TGTGCCAGCATTACAGGTTCAGCTAACTATGGCTACACCTTC
>NA|TRBV5-5|TRBD2|TRBJ2-7
CASSLYSGRDTKQYF
TGTGCCAGCAGCTTGTATAGCGGGAGGGATACGAAGCAGTACTTC
>NA|TRBV11-1|TRBD1|TRBJ1-1
CASSFQGAVNTEAFF
TGTGCCAGCAGCTTCCAGGGGGCCGTGAACACTGAAGCTTTCTTT
>NA|TRBV6-1|NA|TRBJ2-3
CASSEGARNTQYF
TGTGCCAGCAGTGAAGGGGCCCGAAATACGCAGTATTTT
>few|TRBV7-8|NA|TRBJ2-2
CASSLGSWGPSNTGELFF
TGTGCCAGCAGCTTAGGGTCATGGGGCCCTTCGAACACCGGGGAGCTGTTTTTT
>NA|TRBV5-1|NA|TRBJ1-5
CASSLEGSPNQPQHF
TGCGCCAGCAGCTTGGAAGGCAGCCCCAATCAGCCCCAGCATTTT
>NA|TRBV30|TRBD1|TRBJ1-5
CAWTPGQRNQPQHF
TGTGCCTGGACCCCGGGACAGAGGAATCAGCCCCAGCATTTT
>NA|TRBV19|NA|TRBJ2-7
CASGDLAYEQYF
TGTGCCAGTGGGGACTTAGCCTACGAGCAGTACTTC
>NA|TRBV11-2|TRBD1|TRBJ2-7
CASSLVGTGLYEQYF
TGTGCCAGCAGCTTAGTGGGGACAGGGTTGTACGAGCAGTACTTC
>NA|TRBV4-3|NA|TRBJ2-2
CASSQNGQGLDGELFF
TGCGCCAGCAGCCAAAACGGACAGGGACTAGACGGGGAGCTGTTTTTT
>NA|TRBV5-1|NA|TRBJ1-6
CASSLGQVLSPLHF
TGCGCCAGCAGCCTTGGTCAGGTTCTCTCACCCCTCCACTTT
>NA|TRBV29-1|NA|TRBJ1-2
CSVEDRSGLYGYTF
TGCAGCGTTGAAGATCGGTCAGGGTTGTATGGCTACACCTTC
>once|TRBV18|TRBD1|TRBJ1-2
CASSSGTGSNYGYTF
TGTGCCAGCTCATCCGGGACAGGGTCTAACTATGGCTACACCTTC
>NA|TRBV6-1|TRBD1|TRBJ2-7
CASSIDRGFHEQYF
TGTGCCAGCAGTATAGACAGGGGTTTCCACGAGCAGTACTTC
>NA|TRBV11-2|NA|TRBJ2-7
CASSLVAGRVSSYEQYF
TGTGCCAGCAGCTTAGTGGCGGGACGGGTTAGCTCCTACGAGCAGTACTTC
>NA|TRBV18|NA|TRBJ2-7
CASSPQSGFYEQYF
TGTGCCAGCTCACCCCAGAGCGGCTTCTACGAGCAGTACTTC
>NA|TRBV7-2|NA|TRBJ2-7
CASSPDRTGGTYEQYF
TGTGCCAGCAGCCCCGATAGGACTGGCGGGACCTACGAGCAGTACTTC
>NA|TRBV30|TRBD2|TRBJ2-1
CAWSGKLAWGEQFF
TGTGCCTGGAGTGGAAAACTAGCGTGGGGTGAGCAGTTCTTC
>NA|TRBV25-1|NA|TRBJ1-2
CASRGNTRGYGYTF
TGTGCCAGCAGAGGTAACACTAGGGGCTATGGCTACACCTTC
>once|TRBV18|NA|TRBJ1-1
CASSPSTNTEAFF
TGTGCCAGCTCACCGAGCACAAACACTGAAGCTTTCTTT
>NA|TRBV5-4|NA|TRBJ2-1
CASSLVRNEQFF
TGTGCCAGCAGCTTGGTTCGGAATGAGCAGTTCTTC
>NA|TRBV19|TRBD1|TRBJ1-2
CASSAGQGYGGYTF
TGTGCCAGTAGTGCGGGACAGGGGTATGGTGGCTACACCTTC
>NA|TRBV18|TRBD1|TRBJ2-4
CASSPGTENIQYF
TGTGCCAGCTCACCGGGGACAGAAAACATTCAGTACTTC
>once|TRBV7-6|TRBD1|TRBJ2-1
CASSLPTGGEQFF
TGTGCCAGCAGCCTGCCGACAGGGGGTGAGCAGTTCTTC